The rows below give T cell receptor beta chains drawn from one sample of a study of CD8+CD57+ T cells in acquired aplastic anemia. TCRdb re-derived calls from the reads in MiXCR, one entry per CDR3 protein. Of roughly 130,000 distinct CDR3 sequences in the sample, around 48% were seen once. Source material: sorted CD4+, CD8+, or CD8+CD57+ T cells (not recorded which) from PBMCs. Every receptor here comes from a human donor in good health, serving as a control. CDR3s include the opening cysteine and the closing phenylalanine or tryptophan. The D gene is left open where the match is weak. Expanded clones get a size class; other rows say once, few or many, or leave the size out.

many,TRBD1,TRBJ2-7,13,TRBV6-1,TGTGCCAGCAGTCAGACAGGGTACTACGAGCAGTACTTC,CASSQTGYYEQYF
NA,TRBD2,TRBJ2-7,15,TRBV24-1,TGTGCCACCAGTGATCCGGCGGGAGCATCGTACGAGCAGTACTTC,CATSDPAGASYEQYF
many,NA,TRBJ1-5,15,TRBV6-1,TGTGCCAGCACCTCCCCCCAGGTTAGCAATCAGCCCCAGCATTTT,CASTSPQVSNQPQHF
NA,NA,TRBJ1-4,14,TRBV19,TGTGCCAGTCAGACCGGGGATGCAAATGAAAAACTGTTTTTT,CASQTGDANEKLFF
NA,NA,TRBJ2-5,12,TRBV29-1,TGCAGCGTCGCGCGGGGAGGAGAGACCCAGTACTTC,CSVARGGETQYF
NA,TRBD1,TRBJ2-3,13,TRBV20-1,TGCAGTGCTAGAGAAGGGGGCAGGGATACGCAGTATTTT,CSAREGGRDTQYF
many,NA,TRBJ2-1,15,TRBV5-4,TGTGCCAGCAGCCCGCCCGGGACACTCGACAATGAGCAGTTCTTC,CASSPPGTLDNEQFF
many,TRBD1,TRBJ1-4,14,TRBV7-8,TGTGCCAGCAGCTCCGGACAGGGGAATGAAAAACTGTTTTTT,CASSSGQGNEKLFF
NA,NA,TRBJ1-2,14,TRBV7-9,TGTGCCAGCAGGCAAGGGGGGGCAGTATATGGCTACACCTTC,CASRQGGAVYGYTF
medium-sized,NA,TRBJ1-2,13,TRBV2,TGTGCCAGCACGGAGCAGAGCCGACATGGCTACACCTTC,CASTEQSRHGYTF
NA,TRBD1,TRBJ2-7,14,TRBV7-2,TGTGCCAGCAGCCCCGACCGGGACAGCTACGAGCAGTACTTC,CASSPDRDSYEQYF
many,NA,TRBJ2-6,18,TRBV4-1,TGCGCCAGCAGCCAAGAGCAGGGGGGGTTTGTGGGGGCCAACGTCCTGACTTTC,CASSQEQGGFVGANVLTF
many,NA,TRBJ2-6,17,TRBV7-2,TGTGCCAGCAGCGGGCGGGGCCAGTACTCTGGGGCCAACGTCCTGACTTTC,CASSGRGQYSGANVLTF
NA,TRBD1,TRBJ1-2,14,TRBV7-9,TGCGCCAGCAGCCAAGAGTCACAGGGGAGGGGCTACACCTTC,CASSQESQGRGYTF
NA,TRBD1,TRBJ1-6,13,TRBV20-1,TGCAGTGCGACCGGGACAGATAATTCACCCCTCCACTTT,CSATGTDNSPLHF
NA,NA,TRBJ1-2,14,TRBV6-5,TGTGCCAGCAGTTACAGTCAGGGGATCTATGGCTACACCTTC,CASSYSQGIYGYTF
NA,TRBD1,TRBJ2-1,15,TRBV15,TGTGCCACCAGCAGAGGCCGGGACAGATACAATGAGCAGTTCTTC,CATSRGRDRYNEQFF
many,TRBD1,TRBJ1-2,15,TRBV12-3/TRBV12-4,TGTGCCAGCAGTTTTGGGACAGCTCCTAACTATGGCTACACCTTC,CASSFGTAPNYGYTF
many,TRBD1,TRBJ2-7,15,TRBV20-1,TGCAGTGCTAGAGATCTCCAGGGGGCCGACTACGAGCAGTACTTC,CSARDLQGADYEQYF
NA,TRBD2,TRBJ2-1,15,TRBV20-1,TGCAGTGCTTGTTCAAGCGGGGGGAACTGCAATGAGCAGTTCTTC,CSACSSGGNCNEQFF
many,NA,TRBJ1-5,15,TRBV12-3/TRBV12-4,TGTGCCAGCAGCCCAAAAGGCAGGACTAATCAGCCCCAGCATTTT,CASSPKGRTNQPQHF
NA,NA,TRBJ2-7,13,TRBV11-2,TGTGCCAGCAGCTCTACAGGTTGGTTCGAGCAGTACTTC,CASSSTGWFEQYF
NA,NA,TRBJ2-1,13,TRBV13,TGTGCCAGCAGCTCGCGACTATTAAATGAGCAGTTCTTC,CASSSRLLNEQFF
NA,NA,TRBJ2-3,11,TRBV20-1,TGTAGTGCTGGGTGGGGAGATGCGCAGTATTTT,CSAGWGDAQYF
NA,TRBD1,TRBJ1-3,15,TRBV5-6,TGTGCCAGCAGCTTGGTCAGGGGGTTTGGAAACACCATATATTTT,CASSLVRGFGNTIYF
NA,NA,TRBJ2-7,8,TRBV14,TGTGCCAGCAGCCCGGCGGACTTC,CASSPADF
many,NA,TRBJ1-5,18,TRBV11-2,TGTGCCAGCAGCTTAGGAGCCCGAGGGGGGGAGCGCAATCAGCCCCAGCATTTT,CASSLGARGGERNQPQHF
NA,TRBD1,TRBJ1-2,15,TRBV24-1,TGTGCCACCAGTGAATCCGGGACAGGGTTATATGGCTACACCTTC,CATSESGTGLYGYTF
NA,NA,TRBJ2-3,15,TRBV19,TGTGCCAGTGGGGGGGGGCCTACGAGCACAGATACGCAGTATTTT,CASGGGPTSTDTQYF
NA,TRBD1,TRBJ1-2,16,TRBV15,TGTGCCACCAGCAGGGGACGACAGGGAAGTCCCTATGGCTACACCTTC,CATSRGRQGSPYGYTF
few,NA,TRBJ1-2,14,TRBV30,TGTGCCTGGAGTGCCCCCCCCGGGGTTGATAGCTACACCTTC,CAWSAPPGVDSYTF